The 7 T cell receptor beta chains in this list originate from one sample, sequenced in a study of cytomegalovirus exposure and HLA in healthy donors. Profiling relied on immunoSEQ multiplex PCR, and the TCRdb table lists in-frame clones only, not all of them. This table holds about 240,000 clones, about 86% found once. Sequenced sample: PBMCs. The receptors here all came from a man aged 18 to 29 in good health and CMV-seronegative.

The chain has TRBV6-1 and TRBJ2-1; 11 bases match TRBD2. CDR1 is MNHNS and CDR2 is SASEGT in the germline V gene. The V gene end was trimmed by 3 bases and the J gene end by 8 bases; junction bases not matched to a gene: 6. The CDR3 has 15 residues. The CDR3 sequence is CASSELAGGGHEQFF. The CDR3 coding sequence is TGTGCCAGCAGTGAGCTAGCGGGAGGCGGCCATGAGCAGTTCTTC.

The genes are TRBV4-1 and TRBJ2-5, with D maybe TRBD1 (5 bases). V lost 0 bases and J lost 1, with 6 bases in between. This CDR3 contains 14 residues. Germline-derived CDR1 and CDR2 are MGHRA and YSYEKL. CDR3 sequence: CASSQDRAQETQYF. CDR3 coding DNA: TGCGCCAGCAGCCAAGACAGGGCCCAAGAGACCCAGTACTTC.

The rearrangement joins TRBV5-1 to TRBJ2-1; TRBD1 matches at 10 bases. Germline V gene data show CDR1 as SGHRS and CDR2 as YFSETQ. The CDR3 sequence is 13 residues long. J lost 5 bases, V lost 7 bases, and 3 bases had no gene match. CDR3 in DNA: TGCGCCAGCCGGGACAGGGGTGACAATGAGCAGTTCTTC. This encodes CASRDRGDNEQFF.

Comments on this clone: Other DNA sequences in the same sample also yield this CDR3. V usage is TRBV30 and J usage is TRBJ2-7; TRBD2 is a possible D gene (6 bases). Looked up from germline, CDR1 is GTSNPN and CDR2 is SVGIG (reference sequence). With 0 bases removed from V and 6 bases from J, the gap between germline ends came to 15 bases. This CDR3 comprises 14 residues. This CDR3 reads CAWSVRGGTREQYF. The CDR3 bases are TGTGCCTGGAGTGTACGGGGCGGGACTCGCGAGCAGTACTTC.

V and J are TRBV7-3 and TRBJ2-1, with 14 bases lining up with TRBD2. Germline V gene sequence: CDR1 SGHTA, CDR2 FQGTGA. The V gene end was trimmed by 5 bases and the J gene end by 1 base; junction bases not matched to a gene: 7. The CDR3 extends over 18 amino acids. CDR3 sequence (DNA): TGTGCCAGCAGCCGCGGGACTAGCGGGAGTGGATCCTACAATGAGCAGTTCTTC. Translated, it gives CASSRGTSGSGSYNEQFF.

CDR3 nucleotides: TGCAGCGCCGTAGCGGGAGCCCAAAATGAGCAGTTCTTC. This codes for CSAVAGAQNEQFF. The chain combines TRBV29-1 with TRBJ2-1; 9 nucleotides line up with TRBD2. V shed 7 bases and J 7 bases; nucleotides not matched to a gene: 8. Germline CDR1 SQVTM, CDR2 ANQGSEA. This CDR3 is 13 amino acids long.

This clone occurred once. The chain employs TRBV30 and TRBJ1-1, with D unresolved. Trimming shortened V by 0 bases and J by 10 bases, and 9 bases separated the two germline ends. Germline CDR1 is GTSNPN and CDR2 is SVGIG (reference sequence). The CDR3 runs to 11 residues. DNA of the CDR3: TGTGCCTGGAGTGTACGAGGGCGAGCTTTCTTT. Its translation: CAWSVRGRAFF.